These 5 T cell receptor beta chains came from one sample sequenced in a study of OX40 agonist ivuxolimab in advanced cancers. The library was obtained by the immunoSEQ multiplex PCR assay. TCRdb holds this immuneACCESS table with in-frame rearrangements only. Some clones are missing; in checked studies, unresolved V genes explain under half, and the rest has no known cause. Within this sample are 35,000 to 45,000 clones, with 89% of them counted one time only. Together, the top ten hold about 16% of the sample. The sample in question was CD4+ or CD8+ T cells sorted from blood, obtained in a trial of the OX40 agonist ivuxolimab. These receptors all come from an adult with an advanced solid tumor such as melanoma, head and neck, liver or kidney cancer.

The chain uses TRBV11-2 and TRBJ1-6; 7 bases agree with TRBD1. Trimming took 3 bases from V and 4 from J; bases not matched to a gene: 3. Germline V gives CDR1 SGHAT, CDR2 FQNNGV. The CDR3 runs 15 residues. The CDR3 DNA follows: TGTGCCAGCAGCTTCGGGACAGCATATAATTCACCCCTCCACTTT. Its translation: CASSFGTAYNSPLHF.

The rearrangement uses TRBV10-3 and TRBJ2-7; D unclear. The CDR3 has 14 residues. Germline values: CDR1 ENHRY, CDR2 SYGVKD. The V end lost 0 bases, the J end lost 6 bases, and 12 bases lay between the germline ends. DNA for the CDR3: TGTGCCATCAGTGAGTCCCCCCAAAAGATCGAGCAGTACTTC. Amino acids: CAISESPQKIEQYF.

The rearrangement uses TRBV7-3 and TRBJ2-1; D may be TRBD1 (5 bases). Looked up from germline, CDR1 is SGHTA and CDR2 is FQGTGA. The CDR3 totals 14 residues. The V gene lost 2 bases and the J gene lost 6 bases, with 11 bases spanning the gap. The CDR3 region has the DNA TGTGCCAGCAGCTTAGAAGGGGTCGGCAATGAGCAGTTCTTC. It translates to CASSLEGVGNEQFF.

This chain joins TRBV7-9 and TRBJ2-5, with 10 bases identical to TRBD1. Germline V gene data show CDR1 as SEHNR and CDR2 as FQNEAQ (reference sequence). There are 15 residues in the CDR3. V lost 2 bases, J lost 4 bases, and 4 bases stayed unmatched. The CDR3 spells CASSLRQGARETQYF. The CDR3 DNA sequence: TGTGCCAGCAGCTTACGACAGGGGGCACGAGAGACCCAGTACTTC.

The chain has TRBV11-2 and TRBJ2-1; the match to TRBD2 covers 8 bases. Germline CDR1 and CDR2: SGHAT and FQNNGV. V lost 5 bases to trimming and J lost 8 bases; unmatched junction nucleotides: 8. The CDR3 loop spans 14 amino acids. The CDR3 sequence is CASSIHGGADEQFF. The DNA of the CDR3 is TGTGCCAGCAGCATCCACGGGGGGGCGGATGAGCAGTTCTTC.